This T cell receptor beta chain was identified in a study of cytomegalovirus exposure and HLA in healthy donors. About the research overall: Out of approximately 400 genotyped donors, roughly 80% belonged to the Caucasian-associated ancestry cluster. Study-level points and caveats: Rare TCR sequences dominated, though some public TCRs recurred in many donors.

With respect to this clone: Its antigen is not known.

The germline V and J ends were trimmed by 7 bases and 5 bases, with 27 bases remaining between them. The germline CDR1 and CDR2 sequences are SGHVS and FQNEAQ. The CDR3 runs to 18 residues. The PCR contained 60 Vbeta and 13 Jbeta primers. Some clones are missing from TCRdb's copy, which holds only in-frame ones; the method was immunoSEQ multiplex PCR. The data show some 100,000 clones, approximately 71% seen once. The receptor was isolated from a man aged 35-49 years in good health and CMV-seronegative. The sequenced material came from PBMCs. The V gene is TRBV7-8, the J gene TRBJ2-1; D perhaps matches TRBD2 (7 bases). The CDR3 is CASTRMGGRTSEHNEQFF. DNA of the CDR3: TGTGCCAGCACCCGAATGGGGGGGCGTACCTCTGAACACAATGAGCAGTTCTTC.